This T cell receptor (beta chain) is drawn from a study of T cell changes during pregnancy in multiple sclerosis. Germline V lookup: CDR1 SGDLS, CDR2 YYNGEE. Trimming removed 3 bases at V and 4 bases at J, with 19 bases between. This CDR3 is 16 amino acids long. TCRdb's copy holds only in-frame clones and misses some; the assay was immunoSEQ multiplex PCR. Of 45,000 or so clones in the sample, around 89% were seen once. This chain connects TRBV9 to TRBJ1-2, with a possible D match to TRBD1 (5 bases). Sequencing used CD8+ T cells from peripheral blood mononuclear cells, obtained after pregnancy. The receptor comes from a female donor in good health, enrolled as a control in a pregnancy study. DNA for the CDR3: TGTGCCAGCAGCGGCGGGGGGATTCCTGATAGCTATGGCTACACCTTC. Translated: CASSGGGIPDSYGYTF.